This record looks at one T cell receptor (beta chain) sequence and its context. The CDR3 runs 13 residues. Germline trimming cut 2 bases from V and 8 bases from J; bases unmatched to any gene: 5. Germline CDR1 and CDR2: SGHRS and YFSETQ. The source of the sample is a study of T cell responses to AZD1222 COVID-19 vaccine. The protocol was immunoSEQ multiplex PCR, while the TCRdb copy is restricted to in-frame clones and leaves out a portion. Of 100,000 to 150,000 clones in the sample, over 75% are singletons; the top ten hold about 7%. V gene TRBV5-1 combines with J gene TRBJ1-2; the match to TRBD1 covers 8 bases. This TCR was recovered from an adult in good health. The sample consisted of peripheral blood, taken on day 0 of AZD1222 vaccination. CDR3 coding DNA: TGCGCCAGCAGCTTTACAGGGGGAAGCGGCTACACCTTC. This translates into CASSFTGGSGYTF.